Detailed here is one T cell receptor (beta chain). This clonotype was seen a handful of times. Its specific antigen is unknown. It has no much larger one-base neighbor in the sample; base qualities were not kept. This sample is part of a study of response to subunit inactivated influenza vaccine (dated by TCRdb to the late 2010s). Background for the entire study: Deep quantitative profiling of the T cell receptor repertoire was used in the study to follow responses to a trivalent subunit inactivated influenza vaccine. Broader findings and caveats from the paper: According to the authors, only a limited number of new T cells may be recruited by each seasonal influenza vaccination.

Library preparation employed RT-PCR. The run used an Illumina HiSeq 2500. Clones were called with MiXCR by TCRdb after fastp trimmed the public reads at Q25, and only in-frame beta chains were retained. Entries that share a CDR3 protein sequence are merged under the most common genes and DNA. The sample table holds under 850,000 distinct CDR3 sequences, of which less than 20% were seen once. The top ten clones comprise 11% of the sample. The germline V gene (reference sequence) supplies CDR1 LNHNV and CDR2 YYDKDF. The cysteine opens and the phenylalanine closes a CDR3 of 17 amino acids. The only DNA kept is the CDR3, 51 bases in frame from the first base. Deletion took 0 bases off V and 0 bases off J, with a span of 12 bases between the germline ends.

The source was PBMCs from blood, collected approximately 5 days after vaccination. The receptor chain draws on TRBV15 and TRBJ1-5, and possibly TRBD1, on 6 matching bases. This receptor was identified in a man between 50 and 59 years old who received an inactivated influenza vaccine. Donor details come from another sample of the same person, matched by shared clones. At the DNA level, the sequence is TGTGCCACCAGCAGAGATGGGACACCCTATAGCAATCAGCCCCAGCATTTT. Translation gives CATSRDGTPYSNQPQHF. When the CDR3 is completed using the reference TRBV15 and TRBJ1-5 genes on either side, the full variable domain is DAMVIQNPRYQVTQFGKPVTLSCSQTLNHNVMYWYQQKSSQAPKLLFHYYDKDFNNEADTPDNFQSRRPNTSFCFLDIRSPGLGDTAMYLCATSRDGTPYSNQPQHFGDGTRLSIL.